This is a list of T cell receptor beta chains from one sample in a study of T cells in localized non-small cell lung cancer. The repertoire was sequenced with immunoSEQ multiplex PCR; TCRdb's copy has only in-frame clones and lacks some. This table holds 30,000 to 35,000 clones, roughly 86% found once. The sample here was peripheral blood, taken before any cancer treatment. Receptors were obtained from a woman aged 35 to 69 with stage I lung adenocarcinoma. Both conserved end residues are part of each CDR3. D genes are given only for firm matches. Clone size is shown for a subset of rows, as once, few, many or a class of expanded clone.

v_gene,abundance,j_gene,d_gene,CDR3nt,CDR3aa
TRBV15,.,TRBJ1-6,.,TGTGCCACCAGCAGAGATCGTGTAGGGCGAAGCAATTCACCCCTCCACTTT,CATSRDRVGRSNSPLHF
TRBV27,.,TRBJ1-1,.,TGTGCCAGCAGAACCATTAACACTGAAGCTTTCTTT,CASRTINTEAFF
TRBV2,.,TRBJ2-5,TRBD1,TGTGCCAGCAGTGAAGGCATGGTCAGGGGGCGGCAGACCCAGTACTTC,CASSEGMVRGRQTQYF
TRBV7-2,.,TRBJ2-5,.,TGTGCCAGCAGGGAGGGGGGGCAAGAGACCCAGTACTTC,CASREGGQETQYF
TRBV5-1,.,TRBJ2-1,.,TGCGCCAGCAGCTACACCCGGGACACGGAGTTCTTC,CASSYTRDTEFF
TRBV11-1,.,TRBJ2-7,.,TGTGCCAGCAGCTTGGACGATGACGGAAACTACGAGCAGTACTTC,CASSLDDDGNYEQYF
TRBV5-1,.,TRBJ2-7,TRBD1,TGCGCCAGCAGCTTGGTACAGGGGGTCTACGAGCAGTACTTC,CASSLVQGVYEQYF
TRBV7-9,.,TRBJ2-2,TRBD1,TGTGCCAGCAGCTTAGGGCCAGGGGGCACCGGGGAGCTGTTTTTT,CASSLGPGGTGELFF
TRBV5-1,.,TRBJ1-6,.,TGCGCCAGCAGCCCGGACGGGGGTACACCCCTCCACTTT,CASSPDGGTPLHF
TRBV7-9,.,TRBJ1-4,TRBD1,TGTGCCAGCAGCTCGACAGGGACGGAAAAACTGTTTTTT,CASSSTGTEKLFF
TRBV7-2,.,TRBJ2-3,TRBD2,TGTGCCAGCAGTCCTACTAGCGGAACGCAGTATTTT,CASSPTSGTQYF
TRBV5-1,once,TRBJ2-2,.,TGCGCCAGCAGTTCCGCAGACGGGGGCGGGGAGCTGTTTTTT,CASSSADGGGELFF
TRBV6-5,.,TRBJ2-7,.,TGTGCCAGCAGTTACATGAGCGGGCAGTACTTC,CASSYMSGQYF
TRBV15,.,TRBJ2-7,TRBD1,TGTGCCACTAGCGGGGACAGGGGATCCTACGAGCAGTACTTC,CATSGDRGSYEQYF
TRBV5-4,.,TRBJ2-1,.,TGTGCCAGCAGCTTTAGGAGTTACAATGAGCAGTTCTTC,CASSFRSYNEQFF
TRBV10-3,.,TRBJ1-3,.,TGTGCCATCAGTGAGTCAACAGGGAAGGGAAACACCATATATTTT,CAISESTGKGNTIYF
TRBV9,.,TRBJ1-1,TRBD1,TGTGCCAGCAGCGACCCCCCGGGACAGCTGAACACTGAAGCTTTCTTT,CASSDPPGQLNTEAFF
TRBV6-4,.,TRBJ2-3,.,TGTGCCAGCAGTGACTCGTCTGGGGGACCGGGCACAGATACGCAGTATTTT,CASSDSSGGPGTDTQYF
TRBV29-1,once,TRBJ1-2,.,TGCAGCGTTGAACCAATAGCTAACTATGGCTACACCTTC,CSVEPIANYGYTF
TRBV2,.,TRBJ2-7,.,TGTGCCAGCAGTGAAGGGGGGGTCTTTGGGGAGCAGTACTTC,CASSEGGVFGEQYF
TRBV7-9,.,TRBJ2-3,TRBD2,TGTGCCAGCAGCTCGGGACTAGCGATCACAGATACGCAGTATTTT,CASSSGLAITDTQYF
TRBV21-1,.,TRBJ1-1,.,TGTGCCAGCAGCAAAGTTAGGGTTCCGATACGGTCCAGGGCCCCGGGAGACACTGAAGCTTTCTTT,CASSKVRVPIRSRAPGDTEAFF
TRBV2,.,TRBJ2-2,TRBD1,TGTGCCAGCAGTGATATTGCGGGACAGGGGATTAACACCGGGGAGCTGTTTTTT,CASSDIAGQGINTGELFF
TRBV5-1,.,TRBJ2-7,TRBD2,TGCGCCAGCAGCTCCCAGCGGGGGGGCGGGTACGAGCAGTACTTC,CASSSQRGGGYEQYF
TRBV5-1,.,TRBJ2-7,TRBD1,TGCGCCAGCAGCGCGGACAGGGGAAGCTCCTACGAGCAGTACTTC,CASSADRGSSYEQYF
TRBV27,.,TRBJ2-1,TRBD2,TGTGCCAGCAGTTTCGGCGGGGGATCTTCCTACAATGAGCAGTTCTTC,CASSFGGGSSYNEQFF
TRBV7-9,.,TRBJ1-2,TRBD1,TGTGCCAGCAGCTTACCCCGACAGGGCCCTAATTATGGCTACACCTTC,CASSLPRQGPNYGYTF
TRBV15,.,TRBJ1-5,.,TGTGCCACCAGCAGAGATATCAGGAGCGATCAGCCCCAGCATTTT,CATSRDIRSDQPQHF